This T cell receptor (beta chain) was captured in a study of OX40 agonist ivuxolimab in advanced cancers. The overall study: Three patients showed partial responses: one hepatocellular carcinoma and two cutaneous melanoma cases.

Only in-frame clones appear in the TCRdb table, and some are missing; sequencing was by immunoSEQ multiplex PCR. The sample carries roughly 67,000 clones, 90% to 95% recorded once. This clone occurred once. Its specificity is not known. Study-wide points: The antigens recognized by the expanded peripheral T cells, that is their antigen specificity, were not determined.

Germline V gives CDR1 MGHRA, CDR2 YSYEKL. V was clipped by 4 bases and J by 4 bases, with 10 bases between them. The CDR3 covers 13 residues. This sequence joins TRBV4-1 and TRBJ1-2, with a tentative D call TRBD1 (5 bases). This TCR derives from an adult with an advanced solid tumor such as melanoma, head and neck, liver or kidney cancer. The input for sequencing was CD4+ or CD8+ T cells sorted from blood, taken in a trial of the OX40 agonist ivuxolimab. The CDR3 region has the DNA TGCGCCAGCAGCCTTCAGGGACCCTATGGCTACACCTTC. Its protein product is CASSLQGPYGYTF.